Detailed here is one TCR beta chain. Profiled with immunoSEQ multiplex PCR; TCRdb holds only in-frame clones, not every one. The table includes some 130,000 clones, more than 85% detected once. This sample is drawn from a study of blood T cell repertoires in COVID-19. Study-level information: Samples representing acute and convalescent COVID-19 were sourced from the United States, Italy and Spain. Nucleic acid was either cDNA or gDNA, and it came from T cells, B-cell-depleted T cells, or PBMCs.

The ends were cut back, 6 bases at V and 0 bases at J, with 9 bases in the middle. The CDR3 contains 14 residues. The V gene's germline CDR1 is SGHDT and CDR2 YYEEEE. This receptor was obtained from a man in his sixties with active or convalescent COVID-19. The sample was peripheral blood. The chain couples TRBV5-6 to TRBJ2-2; D call uncertain. The CDR3 region is CASTSPPNTGELFF. In DNA, the CDR3 is TGTGCCAGCACCTCTCCCCCGAACACCGGGGAGCTGTTTTTT.